These 18 T cell receptor beta chains were all obtained from the same sample, sequenced in a study of T cells after yellow fever vaccination. TCRdb re-called the 5' RACE reads with MiXCR, one entry per CDR3 protein. The repertoire holds some 160,000 distinct CDR3 sequences, about a tenth seen once, with around 33% in the top ten. Sample: CD8+ T cells sorted from PBMCs, taken 45 days after the yellow fever booster vaccination. The receptors shown here come from a man aged 18 to 29 who received the YFV17D yellow fever vaccine.

There are many counts of this clonotype. The V gene is TRBV5-1, the J gene TRBJ1-1; D remains ambiguous. V lost 1 base and J lost 5, with 6 bases in between. Germline V gene lookup returns CDR1 SGHRS and CDR2 YFSETQ. The CDR3 sequence is 12 residues long. The CDR3 region has the DNA TGCGCCAGCAGCTTGCCTGGGACTGAAGCTTTCTTT. It encodes CASSLPGTEAFF.

This clonotype was counted only a few times. Here the CDR3 DNA reads TGTGCCTGCTGGGAAGGGGGGGGTGCGCCCCAGCATTTT. It codes for CACWEGGGAPQHF. The chain recombines TRBV12-3 or TRBV12-4 with TRBJ1-5; maybe TRBD1 (6 bases). The CDR3 contains 13 residues. V was clipped by 11 bases and J by 9 bases, with 20 bases between them.

The chain has TRBV7-6 and TRBJ1-4; possible D gene TRBD1, 6 bases. The CDR3 extends over 14 amino acids. Trimming removed 4 bases at V and 3 bases at J, with 9 bases between. CDR1 SGHVS and CDR2 FNYEAQ come from the germline V gene. CDR3 region: CASSSGAPNEKLFF. The CDR3 DNA is TGTGCCAGCAGCTCAGGGGCTCCTAATGAAAAACTGTTTTTT.

This clonotype was counted between two and nine times. The V call is TRBV4-2, the J call TRBJ2-5; no reliable D call. Trimming removed 2 bases at V and 4 bases at J, with 8 bases between. CDR3 size: 13 residues. The germline CDR1 and CDR2 sequences are LGHNA and YNFKEQ. In DNA, the CDR3 is TGTGCCAGCAGCCAACCCCTAGGAGAGACCCAGTACTTC. It translates to CASSQPLGETQYF.

A few counts support this clonotype. The chain uses TRBV7-3 and TRBJ2-2; 7 bases are a match to TRBD1. J lost 5 bases, V lost 5 bases, and 5 bases had no gene match. Germline-derived CDR1 and CDR2 are SGHTA and FQGTGA. This CDR3 region has 14 residues. Written as DNA, the CDR3 is TGTGCCAGCAGCCCGGGACAGACTACCGGGGAGCTGTTTTTT. Protein: CASSPGQTTGELFF.

The rearrangement uses TRBV4-3 and TRBJ2-5; 8 bases match TRBD2. The germline V gene encodes CDR1 LGHNA and CDR2 YSLEER. The J segment lost 5 bases and the V segment lost 3 bases, leaving 14 bases of the junction unmatched. CDR3 length equals 17 residues. In DNA, the CDR3 is TGCGCCAGCAGCCAGGCCTCGTCGCGGGGGGCGGGGGAGACCCAGTACTTC. It encodes CASSQASSRGAGETQYF.

V usage is TRBV20-1 and J usage is TRBJ1-1; D ambiguous. CDR1 DFQATT and CDR2 SNEGSKA come from the germline V gene (reference sequence). There are 8 residues in the CDR3. V was trimmed by 3 bases and J by 11 bases, leaving 4 bases between them. The CDR3 spells CSASEAFF. CDR3 DNA: TGCAGTGCTAGTGAGGCTTTCTTT.

In its sample, this clonotype was seen many times. This chain joins TRBV7-9 and TRBJ1-2, with D unclear. Germline V gene data show CDR1 as SEHNR and CDR2 as FQNEAQ (reference sequence). V dropped 5 bases and J dropped 4 bases, with 11 bases sitting between them. The CDR3 length is 13 residues. The CDR3 loop is CASSIAAGYGYTF. In DNA form, the CDR3 reads TGTGCCAGCAGCATCGCGGCAGGCTATGGCTACACCTTC.

This clonotype has only a few counts. The chain is built from TRBV6-1 and TRBJ1-1, with 7 positions matching TRBD1. With V trimmed by 4 bases and J by 0 bases, 5 bases remained unmatched. This CDR3 is 15 amino acids long. Per the germline V gene, CDR1 is MNHNS and CDR2 is SASEGT. CDR3 amino acids: CASSVPGQVNTEAFF. DNA for the CDR3: TGTGCCAGCAGTGTTCCCGGACAGGTGAACACTGAAGCTTTCTTT.

This chain uses TRBV12-5 with TRBJ1-4; D remains unclear. The CDR3 is 15 residues long. V lost 1 base, J lost 9 bases, and 15 bases lay in between. Germline CDR1 is LGHNT and CDR2 is FRNRAP. The CDR3 loop is CASGLAGFTVKKLFF. The CDR3 DNA follows: TGTGCTAGTGGTTTGGCTGGGTTTACAGTTAAAAAACTGTTTTTT.

The rearrangement uses TRBV12-3 or TRBV12-4 and TRBJ1-3; no firm D call. The CDR3 totals 17 residues. V shed 3 bases and J shed 0 bases, with 15 bases lying between them. CDR3 DNA sequence: TGTGCCAGCAGTTTGGTCCCAGGCCTTTACTCTGGAAACACCATATATTTT. Its translation: CASSLVPGLYSGNTIYF.

This clonotype showed up just a few times. The V call is TRBV10-3, the J call TRBJ2-5; the D gene is possibly TRBD2 (5 bases). Germline values: CDR1 ENHRY, CDR2 SYGVKD. V was shortened by 2 bases and J by 1 base, with 17 bases between the two germline ends. The CDR3 length is 17 residues. In DNA form, the CDR3 reads TGTGCCATCAGTGAGGCGTTTGGGTCTGGAGGCCAAGAGACCCAGTACTTC. Protein: CAISEAFGSGGQETQYF.

The V call is TRBV5-5, the J call TRBJ2-7; tentatively, D is TRBD1 (6 bases). Germline loops: CDR1 SGHKS, CDR2 YYEKEE (reference sequence). Trimming took off 5 bases at V and 3 bases at J, with 9 bases between the two ends. The CDR3 loop spans 12 amino acids. As DNA, the CDR3 is TGTGCCAGCAGTACACAGGGCTACGAGCAGTACTTC. It codes for CASSTQGYEQYF. Full variable domain (outside the CDR3, taken from reference TRBV5-5 and TRBJ2-7): DAGVTQSPTHLIKTRGQQVTLRCSPISGHKSVSWYQQVLGQGPQFIFQYYEKEERGRGNFPDRFSARQFPNYSSELNVNALLLGDSALYLCASSTQGYEQYFGPGTRLTVT.

In this sample, this clonotype turned up many times. V usage is TRBV4-1 and J usage is TRBJ2-7; no clear D. Germline CDR1 and CDR2: MGHRA and YSYEKL. V was trimmed by 4 bases and J by 6 bases, leaving 19 bases between them. There are 15 residues in the CDR3. CDR3 coding DNA: TGCGCCAGCAGCCCCGGATCGTCCCTTGGGTCCGAGCAGTACTTC. This encodes CASSPGSSLGSEQYF.

This clonotype was detected ten times or more. The chain links TRBV4-3 to TRBJ1-2; TRBD1 matches at 7 bases. Germline CDR1 is LGHNA and CDR2 is YSLEER. This CDR3 spans 13 amino acids. After removal of 4 bases from V and 4 bases from J, the junction contained 3 bases not matched to a gene. The CDR3 loop reads CASSPGTAYGYTF. CDR3 DNA: TGCGCCAGCAGCCCCGGGACAGCCTATGGCTACACCTTC.

This chain joins TRBV11-3 and TRBJ2-1, with D uncertain. Trimming stripped 0 bases from V and 10 bases from J, with 7 bases between. CDR1 is SGHNT and CDR2 is YENEEA in the germline V gene. The length of the CDR3 is 12 residues. CDR3 DNA: TGTGCCAGCAGCTTAGATCCCCGCGAGCAGTTCTTC. Its translation: CASSLDPREQFF.

This clonotype turned up a few times. The V call is TRBV7-9, the J call TRBJ2-1; tentative D call: TRBD1 (5 bases). Trimming took off 8 bases at V and 2 bases at J, with 22 bases between the two ends. Germline V gene sequence: CDR1 SEHNR, CDR2 FQNEAQ (reference sequence). This CDR3 has 17 amino acids. The CDR3 DNA sequence: TGTGCCAGCCCACCCCCGGACATCCAAAACACCTACAATGAGCAGTTCTTC. It translates to CASPPPDIQNTYNEQFF.

There are a few counts of this clonotype. The CDR3 DNA sequence: TGCAGTGCTAGAGATGGGGGTTGGGACAGGTCCTCCTACGAGCAGTACGTC. This codes for CSARDGGWDRSSYEQYV. V and J are TRBV20-1 and TRBJ2-7, with 8 positions matching TRBD1. This CDR3 is built from 17 residues. Germline values: CDR1 DFQATT, CDR2 SNEGSKA (reference sequence). The ends lost 0 bases at V and 0 bases at J; junction bases unmatched: 10.